The source of this TCR beta chain is a study of blood T cell repertoires in COVID-19. On the study more broadly: Samples taken during acute and convalescent COVID-19 were collected in the United States, Italy and Spain. Sources were T cells, B-cell-depleted T cells, or PBMCs; the material itself was cDNA or gDNA.

The assay was immunoSEQ multiplex PCR, and TCRdb's table has in-frame clones only and misses some. The table has around 200,000 clones, around 87% seen once; the top ten hold roughly 0.9%. CDR1 and CDR2 from the germline V gene are SGHTA and FQGNSA. V shed 5 bases and J 4 bases; nucleotides not matched to a gene: 10. The length of the CDR3 is 15 residues. The sequenced sample consisted of peripheral blood. The TCR originated in a woman aged 18-35 years who had recovered from COVID-19. This chain connects TRBV7-2 to TRBJ2-7, with TRBD1 identical over 8 bases. The CDR3 DNA reads TGTGCCAGCAGCGAGAACCGACAGGGGTGGTACGAGCAGTACTTC. It encodes CASSENRQGWYEQYF.